The sequence of this T cell receptor beta chain was determined in a study of OX40 agonist ivuxolimab in advanced cancers. Background on the whole study: Ivuxolimab, which targeted the costimulatory receptor OX40 (CD134), was an agonistic, fully human IgG2 monoclonal antibody. Intravenous ivuxolimab was administered to patients every 2 weeks at six dose levels: 0.01, 0.1, 0.3, 1.5, 3 and 10 mg/kg. Of the roughly 54 dose-escalation patients, hepatocellular carcinoma was present in around 19, melanoma in around 15, renal cell carcinoma in 9 and head and neck cancer in 9. A male proportion of roughly 80% and a mean age of approximately 58 years, ranging from about 20 to 79, were recorded for the dose-escalation cohort. Prior anti-PD-1, anti-PD-L1 or anti-CTLA-4 therapy was permitted, and checkpoint inhibitors had been received by roughly 42% of dose-escalation patients. Partial responses were achieved by three dose-escalation patients, of whom one had hepatocellular carcinoma and two had cutaneous melanoma. The point of sequencing TCRbeta in the periphery was to test whether ivuxolimab changed TCR sequence diversity and drove clonal T-cell expansion. The paper reports the monotherapy dose-escalation portion (N of about 47 patients) of the phase I ivuxolimab trial. Here is what the overall study found, with its caveats: On average, CD8+ T cells showed more expanded clones than CD4+ T cells after ivuxolimab. The antigen specificity of the clonally expanded peripheral T cells was not determined. In the 0.1-3.0 mg/kg groups, partial responders were among the patients with the lowest normalized peripheral clonal expansion, particularly in CD8+ T cells. Low levels of normalized T-cell clonal expansion were also seen in some patients who did not respond. At doses of 0.1 to 3.0 mg/kg, clonal expansion of both CD4+ and CD8+ T cells in blood was seen between baseline and week 6.

CDR1 and CDR2 (SGHRS, YFSETQ) derive from the germline V gene. The cysteine opens and the phenylalanine closes a CDR3 of 14 amino acids. Of the read, only the CDR3 DNA is kept; its 42 bases are in frame from base 1. The V end gives up 5 bases and the J end 5 bases, leaving 6 bases in the junction not matched to a gene. To sequence the TCRbeta CDR3 region, genomic DNA was isolated from the sorted cells. The immunoSEQ Assay was used for sequencing of TCRbeta CDR3 regions. Imported from immuneACCESS, the table was reduced by TCRdb to in-frame sequences with V and J called. These copies leave out some clones; in studies compared against another copy, an unresolved V gene accounts for under half, and the cause of the remainder is not known. This sample gives 90,000 to 100,000 clones in total; roughly nine tenths of them show up just once. 0.7% to 0.95% of the sample is in the top ten clones. Patients with a history of autoimmune disease or receiving systemic immunosuppression were excluded from the trial. In every dose cohort, peripheral blood was drawn for TCR sequencing at baseline, cycle 4 day 1, and cycle 7 day 1. The samples were drawn from a first-in-human, open-label, multicenter phase I dose-escalation trial of ivuxolimab. Adults with locally advanced or metastatic head and neck squamous cell, hepatocellular, melanoma or renal cell carcinoma were enrolled in the trial. CD4+ and CD8+ T cells were sorted separately from peripheral blood before TCR sequencing.

As concerns this clone: Its antigen specificity is not known. The record has no base qualities; no much larger clone is one base away.

Recombination linked TRBV5-1 to TRBJ1-1, with 10 junctional bases fitting TRBD1. The specimen was CD4+ or CD8+ T cells sorted from blood, collected in a trial of the OX40 agonist ivuxolimab. This TCR was sampled from an adult with an advanced solid tumor such as melanoma, head and neck, liver or kidney cancer. Read as DNA, the sequence is TGCGCCAGCAGTTACGGGACAGGGGAGACTGAAGCTTTCTTT. It specifies CASSYGTGETEAFF.